This T cell receptor beta chain was captured by sequencing in a study of regulatory T cells in long-lasting Graves disease (TCRdb year 2021). With regard to the full study: Antithyroid drugs had been taken for less than 3 months by newly diagnosed Graves' disease patients. This study used TCR sequencing and RNA sequencing of peripheral blood to compare persistent Graves' disease patients against newly diagnosed Graves' disease patients. TCR sequencing covered 13 persistent and roughly 20 newly diagnosed Graves' disease patients, around 35 samples in total. The study was registered as a clinical trial and conducted in China.

Study-level results and caveats: Persistent patients shared more public clonotypes among themselves (around 2,700) than newly diagnosed patients did (roughly 910). The authors noted that the small sample size was a limitation that may lower accuracy. Because the primary lesion, thyroid tissue, could not be accessed, the study looked at peripheral blood alone. Sequencing and analysis were limited to the TCR beta chain. Compared with newly diagnosed patients, patients with persistent Graves' disease had lower TCR Shannon entropy and fewer highly expanded clones, which suggests clonal expansion. Preferential use of TRBV28, TRBJ1-2 and TRBJ2-5 was observed in persistent disease, whereas TRBV20-1 and TRBJ2-1 were favored in newly diagnosed disease.

The intended sense of this specimen's time point label: newly diagnosed GD, antithyroid drugs for less than 3 months. RNA was extracted from PBMCs in TRIzol for both TCR sequencing and RNA sequencing. The diagnosis of Graves' disease was made according to American Thyroid Association guidelines. Patients were recruited from an endocrinology department in Xi'an, China. Each patient gave around 9 milliliters of peripheral blood, collected in an EDTA anticoagulant tube. PBMCs were isolated by Ficoll Paque Plus density gradient separation without further T cell sorting. RNA quality was checked with an Agilent 2100 Bioanalyzer and agarose gel, and concentration with a NanoDrop 2000. This clonotype was recorded at least ten times. The specificity of this receptor is unknown. No much larger clonotype is one base removed from it; base qualities were not supplied. Libraries were constructed by multiplex PCR. Sequencing used an Illumina HiSeq 4000. TCR beta libraries were built with iRepertoire HTBI primers and Arm-PCR amplification of CDR3 regions. Before sequencing, the PCR products went through gel purification. For the original study's pipeline: Gene usage analysis of CDR3 amino acid clonotypes relied on the 55 to 80 TRBV and 13 to 15 TRBJ segments identified across samples. COPE and FqMerger were used to merge filtered high-quality paired reads into contigs. BLAST was used to align contigs to IMGT TRBV, TRBD and TRBJ reference genes, and CDR3 was defined according to IMGT. Highly expanded clones were defined as clonotypes with a frequency above 0.1%. Shannon entropy served as the measure of repertoire diversity, while the Gini coefficient captured V-J evenness. Clonotypes shared by more than one individual were considered public. Starting from the raw public reads, TCRdb applied fastp trimming at Q25, assembled clones with MiXCR and retained in-frame beta chains. Entries that share a CDR3 protein sequence are merged under the most common genes and DNA. The V and J calls follow TCRdb's processing rather than the paper's. Within this sample are 300,000 to 400,000 distinct CDR3 sequences, with roughly 15% of them counted one time only. The leading ten clones occupy 20% to 25% of the sample.

Unmatched junction bases come to 4, with V trimmed by 0 bases and J by 3 bases. Reading the germline V gene gives CDR1 SGHRS and CDR2 YFSETQ. Including the terminal cysteine and phenylalanine, the CDR3 comprises 15 residues. The kept DNA is CDR3 alone, 45 bases in frame from the first base. Here the sequenced sample was peripheral blood mononuclear cells (PBMCs), taken at new diagnosis, from a patient treated with antithyroid drugs. This receptor chain uses TRBV5-1 and TRBJ1-1; 8 bases in the junction line up with TRBD1. The sequence was obtained from a female donor with Graves disease. The sequence in DNA is TGCGCCAGCAGCTTGGCAGGGGGCGCCGACACTGAAGCTTTCTTT. It translates to CASSLAGGADTEAFF.